The sequence of this TCR beta chain was determined in a study of metastatic and nonmetastatic thyroid tumors. Study background: Repertoires were compared across blood and tumor or nodule tissue from malignant and benign thyroid patients.

Study-level points and caveats: Benign nodules reportedly had significantly lower TCR beta diversity than malignant thyroid tumors in blood and tumor.

As processed by the authors: Built for papillary thyroid cancer, a distant-metastasis classifier drew on CDR3 differences across clinicopathological groups. TCRdb called clones again from the PCR reads with MiXCR. The V and J calls here are based on TCRdb, not the publication. The sample consists of about 93,000 clones, roughly 8.6% of them appearing once. Treatment of any kind had been given to no patient before thyroid surgery. As for this clone: Its antigen is unidentified.

Germline V gene sequence: CDR1 DFQATT, CDR2 SNEGSKA (reference sequence). Trimming took off 0 bases at V and 8 bases at J, with 16 bases between the two ends. The CDR3 totals 14 residues. The chain links TRBV20-1 to TRBJ1-2; D ambiguous. This TCR was sampled from a female donor with papillary thyroid cancer or a benign thyroid nodule (not recorded which). Some clones in this sample may be carry-over from other donors' samples. Material for sequencing was blood. The CDR3 spells CSARDPTHLGGYTF. The CDR3 DNA sequence: TGCAGTGCTAGAGACCCGACTCACCTGGGCGGCTACACCTTC.